The rows below give T cell receptor beta chains drawn from one sample of a study of cytotoxic CD8 clonotypes in ibrutinib-treated CLL. Data came from immunoSEQ multiplex PCR; TCRdb stores just in-frame clones and leaves some out. The table lists about 300,000 clones, over 60% of them singletons. The specimen comprised PBMCs, sampled after 36 months of ibrutinib treatment. Every receptor here comes from a human donor with chronic lymphocytic leukemia. Both conserved end residues are part of each CDR3. Each record gives: CDR3 protein, CDR3 DNA, clone size, J gene, CDR3 length, V gene, D gene. D genes are given only for firm matches. The listing skips clone size in some rows; elsewhere it reads once, few, many or a size class.

CASSQGQGPSSGRFHEQFF TGTGCCAGCAGCCAGGGACAGGGTCCTTCTAGCGGGAGATTCCATGAGCAGTTCTTC . TRBJ2-1 19 TRBV4-2 .
CASSFRLAGVYTGELFF TGTGCCAGCAGCTTTCGGCTAGCGGGAGTTTACACCGGGGAGCTGTTTTTT . TRBJ2-2 17 TRBV5-4 TRBD2
CASSWTSVFGYGYTF TGCGCCAGCAGCTGGACAAGTGTGTTTGGCTATGGCTACACCTTC . TRBJ1-2 15 TRBV5-1 .
CSVDGGSGNTIYF TGCAGCGTTGATGGAGGGTCTGGAAACACCATATATTTT . TRBJ1-3 13 TRBV29-1 .
CASSQAVWGTNYGYTF TGTGCCAGCAGCCAAGCGGTTTGGGGGACGAACTATGGCTACACCTTC . TRBJ1-2 16 TRBV14 .
CASSLVGAQPQHF TGTGCCAGCAGCTTAGTGGGGGCTCAGCCCCAGCATTTT . TRBJ1-5 13 TRBV11-2 .
CASSEAPGTVLYF TGTGCCAGCAGCGAGGCCCCCGGGACAGTGTTGTACTTC few TRBJ2-7 13 TRBV6-4 TRBD1
CASSRTSGNIQYF TGTGCCAGCAGCCGGACTAGCGGGAACATTCAGTACTTC few TRBJ2-4 13 TRBV7-9 TRBD2
CASSAIATVWNEQFF TGTGCCAGCAGCGCCATCGCGACGGTATGGAATGAGCAGTTCTTC . TRBJ2-1 15 TRBV9 .
CARSLAKARGLAKNIQYF TGTGCCAGAAGCTTGGCCAAGGCCAGGGGACTAGCCAAAAACATTCAGTACTTC . TRBJ2-4 18 TRBV5-3 .
CASSPSGGRDEQYF TGTGCCAGCAGCCCTAGCGGGGGGAGGGACGAGCAGTACTTC . TRBJ2-7 14 TRBV7-2 TRBD2
CAWSVRGGTGRSSGANVLTF TGTGCCTGGAGTGTTCGGGGAGGGACAGGGCGGTCCTCTGGGGCCAACGTCCTGACTTTC . TRBJ2-6 20 TRBV30 TRBD1
CASSSPGQGSYSNQPQHF TGTGCCAGCAGCTCTCCAGGACAGGGCTCTTATAGCAATCAGCCCCAGCATTTT . TRBJ1-5 18 TRBV7-9 TRBD1
CASTASGGAAETQYF TGCGCCAGCACCGCCAGCGGGGGGGCGGCAGAGACCCAGTACTTC once TRBJ2-5 15 TRBV5-1 TRBD2
CASRRYQRRTDTQYF TGTGCCAGCAGACGATACCAAAGACGCACAGATACGCAGTATTTT . TRBJ2-3 15 TRBV6-5 .
CASSLVVLAGAGEQYF TGTGCCAGCAGCTTAGTGGTTCTAGCGGGAGCGGGGGAGCAGTACTTC . TRBJ2-7 16 TRBV7-2 TRBD2
CASSDTGGPFQFF TGTGCCAGCAGTGACACGGGGGGGCCTTTTCAGTTCTTC . TRBJ2-1 13 TRBV6-4 TRBD2
CATSETRTVAYGYTF TGTGCCACCAGCGAGACTAGGACGGTTGCTTATGGCTACACCTTC . TRBJ1-2 15 TRBV15 .
CAWCRGLNEQFF TGTGCCTGGTGTAGGGGACTAAATGAGCAGTTCTTC . TRBJ2-1 12 TRBV30 TRBD2
CATSSTTGSGELFF TGTGCCACCAGCAGCACGACAGGGTCCGGGGAGCTGTTTTTT . TRBJ2-2 14 TRBV15 TRBD1
CASSPTWGTEAFF TGTGCCAGCAGCCCTACTTGGGGGACTGAAGCTTTCTTT . TRBJ1-1 13 TRBV13 .
CASSYGGSYEQYF TGTGCCAGCAGTTATGGGGGATCCTACGAGCAGTACTTC . TRBJ2-7 13 TRBV6-9 .
CASSAGTGVSSYNEQFF TGCGCCAGCAGCGCCGGGACGGGTGTAAGCTCCTACAATGAGCAGTTCTTC . TRBJ2-1 17 TRBV5-1 .
CASSYHSQYEQFF TGTGCCAGCAGTTACCACAGCCAATATGAGCAGTTCTTC . TRBJ2-1 13 TRBV6-5 .
CATSRDPPARQYGYTF TGTGCCACCAGCAGAGACCCACCCGCAAGACAGTATGGCTACACCTTC . TRBJ1-2 16 TRBV15 .
CASSLVASYEQYF TGTGCCAGCAGCTTGGTGGCCTCCTACGAGCAGTACTTC few TRBJ2-7 13 TRBV5-6 .
CASRSLAGGPGELFF TGTGCCAGCAGATCACTAGCGGGGGGGCCCGGGGAGCTGTTTTTT . TRBJ2-2 15 TRBV6-5 TRBD2
CASSGWTGGWGGELFF TGTGCCAGCAGTGGTTGGACAGGGGGCTGGGGCGGGGAGCTGTTTTTT . TRBJ2-2 16 TRBV25-1 TRBD1
CASSPGVTGLITGELFF TGTGCCAGCTCACCAGGAGTGACAGGGCTAATCACCGGGGAGCTGTTTTTT . TRBJ2-2 17 TRBV18 TRBD1
CASSLDHRNYGYTF TGTGCCAGCAGCTTAGATCACAGGAACTATGGCTACACCTTC . TRBJ1-2 14 TRBV11-2 .
CSPVTSPLHF TGCAGCCCCGTAACTTCACCCCTCCACTTT . TRBJ1-6 10 TRBV29-1 .
CASSATTGRDQNEKLFF TGTGCCAGCAGCGCCACGACAGGGCGGGACCAAAATGAAAAACTGTTTTTT . TRBJ1-4 17 TRBV7-2 TRBD1
CASSQDGSRANTNYGYTF TGCGCCAGCAGCCAAGATGGGTCCCGGGCCAATACTAACTATGGCTACACCTTC . TRBJ1-2 18 TRBV4-1 .
CASRTNPIAGMNTEAFF TGTGCCAGTAGGACAAACCCAATAGCGGGAATGAACACTGAAGCTTTCTTT . TRBJ1-1 17 TRBV19 .
CASSSSSYQETQYF TGTGCCAGCAGTTCCTCCTCGTACCAAGAGACCCAGTACTTC . TRBJ2-5 14 TRBV6-5 .
CASSESGTYEQYF TGTGCCAGCAGTGAATCGGGAACCTACGAGCAGTACTTC . TRBJ2-7 13 TRBV6-1 .
CASSYTPGGTQYF TGTGCCAGCAGTTATACCCCCGGGGGGACGCAGTATTTT . TRBJ2-3 13 TRBV6-5 TRBD2
CASRPSPEGDNSPLHF TGTGCCAGCAGGCCGTCACCGGAGGGGGATAATTCACCCCTCCACTTT . TRBJ1-6 16 TRBV7-9 .
CASSAGQGGKLFF TGTGCCAGCAGTGCGGGACAGGGTGGAAAACTGTTTTTT once TRBJ1-4 13 TRBV6-4 TRBD1
CASSLPLQGRNYGYTF TGTGCCAGCAGCTTACCTCTGCAGGGGAGGAACTATGGCTACACCTTC . TRBJ1-2 16 TRBV7-9 .
CSAGQVDLGGYTF TGCAGCGCCGGTCAGGTGGATTTGGGCGGCTACACCTTC . TRBJ1-2 13 TRBV29-1 .
CASSARAGDAGELFF TGTGCCAGCAGCGCCCGGGCAGGGGATGCCGGGGAGCTGTTTTTT . TRBJ2-2 15 TRBV9 .
CASSLAGQSVPNYGYTF TGTGCCAGCAGCTTAGCAGGTCAAAGCGTCCCTAACTATGGCTACACCTTC . TRBJ1-2 17 TRBV7-2 .
CASSLGQGAEKLFF TGCGCCAGCAGCTTGGGACAGGGTGCCGAAAAACTGTTTTTT . TRBJ1-4 14 TRBV5-1 TRBD1
CASSNSHRQNLKGELFF TGTGCCAGCAGCAACTCCCATCGACAGAACCTTAAGGGGGAGCTGTTTTTT . TRBJ2-2 17 TRBV11-1 .
CASRVTLSSGNTIYF TGTGCCAGCAGGGTGACATTAAGTTCTGGAAACACCATATATTTT . TRBJ1-3 15 TRBV2 .
CASSLDITEAFF TGCGCCAGCAGCTTGGATATCACTGAAGCTTTCTTT . TRBJ1-1 12 TRBV5-1 .
CASSLAPYNEQFF TGTGCCAGCAGCTTAGCCCCCTACAATGAGCAGTTCTTC . TRBJ2-1 13 TRBV7-9 .
CASSPDRVLDEQYF TGCGCCAGCAGCCCCGACAGGGTTTTGGACGAGCAGTACTTC few TRBJ2-7 14 TRBV5-1 TRBD1
CASKASGRLYEQYF TGCGCCAGCAAAGCTAGCGGGAGGCTCTACGAGCAGTACTTC . TRBJ2-7 14 TRBV10-2 TRBD2
CASSPPGTGAGYTF TGTGCCAGCTCACCACCGGGGACAGGGGCTGGCTACACCTTC few TRBJ1-2 14 TRBV18 TRBD1
CASSLALWTGGGHEQYF TGTGCCAGCAGCTTAGCCCTTTGGACAGGGGGCGGGCACGAGCAGTACTTC . TRBJ2-7 17 TRBV13 TRBD1
CASSPRAGPSGANVLTF TGCGCCAGCAGCCCCCGGGCGGGACCATCTGGGGCCAACGTCCTGACTTTC . TRBJ2-6 17 TRBV5-1 .
CASSSGLAGVRQFF TGTGCCAGCAGCTCGGGACTAGCGGGAGTGAGGCAGTTCTTC . TRBJ2-1 14 TRBV7-2 TRBD2
CASSLTSGTVETQYF TGTGCCAGCAGCTTAACTAGCGGGACTGTGGAGACCCAGTACTTC once TRBJ2-5 15 TRBV7-6 TRBD2
CASSLGYSYSYGYTF TGTGCCAGCTCACTGGGATACTCCTACAGCTATGGCTACACCTTC . TRBJ1-2 15 TRBV18 .
CASSRLGVLGYTF TGTGCCAGCAGTCGGCTAGGGGTACTTGGCTACACCTTC . TRBJ1-2 13 TRBV6-1 .
CASTRVAGARGEQYF TGTGCCAGTACCCGAGTAGCGGGGGCCAGGGGCGAGCAGTACTTC few TRBJ2-7 15 TRBV19 TRBD2
CASSTPGQGPYEQYF TGTGCCAGTAGTACCCCCGGACAGGGACCCTACGAGCAGTACTTC . TRBJ2-7 15 TRBV19 TRBD1